This is a list of T cell receptor beta chains from one sample in a study of shared clonotypes between healthy human individuals. The repertoire was sequenced with immunoSEQ multiplex PCR; TCRdb's copy has only in-frame clones and lacks some. Among over 700,000 clones, approximately 72% were seen once, and the ten largest hold roughly 1.8%. The sample consisted of memory CD4+ T cells sorted from blood. These receptors were obtained from a woman in her 30s in good health. CDR3s include the opening cysteine and the closing phenylalanine or tryptophan. A D gene is named only where the DNA matches it firmly. Size values are once, few and many counts, or a class for expanded clones, and some rows have none.

size | D | J | V | DNA | CDR3
- | TRBD1 | TRBJ2-1 | TRBV28 | TGTGCCAGCAGTCCAGCCGGGACAGGGTCCTACAATGAGCAGTTCTTC | CASSPAGTGSYNEQFF
- | - | TRBJ2-2 | TRBV19 | TGTGCCAGTAGTATCGGGGGCAGATCCACCGGGGAGCTGTTTTTT | CASSIGGRSTGELFF
few | - | TRBJ1-2 | TRBV9 | TGTGCCAGCAACATCCGGGTCTATGGCTACACCTTC | CASNIRVYGYTF
- | TRBD1 | TRBJ1-4 | TRBV4-2 | TGTGCCAGCAGCAAACGACGCGGGACAGGGGACGAAAAACTGTTTTTT | CASSKRRGTGDEKLFF
- | - | TRBJ2-7 | TRBV19 | TGTGCCAAGTTTACCTACGAGCAGTACTTC | CAKFTYEQYF
once | - | TRBJ1-6 | TRBV27 | TGTGCCAGCAGCCCGGGACCGGCGGGCAATTCACCCCTCCACTTT | CASSPGPAGNSPLHF
- | - | TRBJ2-7 | TRBV20-1 | TGCAGTGCTCACAACGGCTACGAGCAGTACTTC | CSAHNGYEQYF
- | TRBD2 | TRBJ2-5 | TRBV6-5 | TGTGCCAGCAGGGGCCCGGGACTACTTACTGAGACCCAGTACTTC | CASRGPGLLTETQYF
- | TRBD1 | TRBJ1-1 | TRBV6-1 | TGTGCCACCTCCCGGACAGGGACCACTGAAGCTTTCTTT | CATSRTGTTEAFF
- | - | TRBJ2-5 | TRBV6-5 | TGTGCCAGCAGTTACGGCCGTATGCAAGAGACCCAGTACTTC | CASSYGRMQETQYF